This entry lists 4 T cell receptor beta chains sequenced from one sample in a study of blood T cell repertoires in COVID-19 (dated by TCRdb to the early 2020s). The library was made by the immunoSEQ multiplex PCR assay. TCRdb limited this immuneACCESS table to in-frame rearrangements with V and J called. A share of clones is missing; checked studies link under half to unresolved V genes, and the rest is unexplained. In all, the sample holds about 89,000 clones, and around 93% of those were seen once. Approximately 2.2% of the sample rests with the top ten. The sample consisted of peripheral blood. These receptors originate from a human donor with active COVID-19. The donor label of this sample is uncertain.

The CDR3 is CASSSRGATGGGGNQPQHF. The CDR3 DNA follows: TGTGCCAGCAGCTCCAGGGGGGCGACAGGGGGCGGCGGCAATCAGCCCCAGCATTTT. The V and J genes are TRBV7-8 and TRBJ1-5; 10 nucleotides agree with TRBD1. This CDR3 has 19 residues. Germline V gene lookup returns CDR1 SGHVS and CDR2 FQNEAQ. V shed 4 bases, J shed 2 bases, and the junction held 14 bases outside the gene matches.

The chain joins TRBV7-9 to TRBJ1-2, with a tentative D call TRBD1 (6 bases). The length of the CDR3 is 13 residues. Trimming cost V 4 bases and J 2 bases, with 8 bases left between them. Germline loops: CDR1 SEHNR, CDR2 FQNEAQ (reference sequence). The CDR3 sequence is CASSSTGNYGYTF. The CDR3, as DNA: TGTGCCAGCAGCTCCACAGGGAACTATGGCTACACCTTC.

The chain carries TRBV15 and TRBJ2-7, with no clear D. Trimming took 1 base from V and 3 from J, leaving 10 bases between them. Per the germline V gene, CDR1 is LNHNV and CDR2 is YYDKDF (reference sequence). There are 14 residues in the CDR3. The CDR3 reads CATSRAGQNYEQYF. In DNA, the CDR3 is TGTGCCACCAGCAGAGCTGGGCAGAACTACGAGCAGTACTTC.

The rearrangement links TRBV7-2 to TRBJ1-5, with D perhaps matching TRBD1 (6 bases). The CDR3 totals 14 residues. Trimming removed 5 bases at V and 1 base at J, with 9 bases between. CDR1 and CDR2 (germline): SGHTA, FQGNSA. CDR3 sequence: CASSPDRSNQPQHF. DNA for the CDR3: TGTGCCAGCAGCCCCGACAGGAGCAATCAGCCCCAGCATTTT.